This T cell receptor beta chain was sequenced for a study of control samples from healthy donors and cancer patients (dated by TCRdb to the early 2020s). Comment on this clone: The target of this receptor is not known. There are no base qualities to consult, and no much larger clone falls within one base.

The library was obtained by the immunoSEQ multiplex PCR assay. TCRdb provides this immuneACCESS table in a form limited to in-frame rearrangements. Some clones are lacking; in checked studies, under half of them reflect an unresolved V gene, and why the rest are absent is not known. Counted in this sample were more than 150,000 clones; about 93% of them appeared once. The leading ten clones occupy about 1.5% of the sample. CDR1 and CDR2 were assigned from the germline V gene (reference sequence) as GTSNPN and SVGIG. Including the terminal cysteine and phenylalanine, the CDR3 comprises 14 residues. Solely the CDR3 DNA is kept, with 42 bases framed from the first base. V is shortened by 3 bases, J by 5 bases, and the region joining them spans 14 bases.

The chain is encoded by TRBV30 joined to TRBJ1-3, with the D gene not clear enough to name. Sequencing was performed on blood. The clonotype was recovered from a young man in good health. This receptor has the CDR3 CAWRVPGIRNTIYF. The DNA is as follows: TGTGCCTGGAGGGTACCGGGAATCCGAAACACCATATATTTT.